A single sample is the source of the 20 T cell receptor beta chains below, sequenced in a study of early T cells in non-severe SARS-CoV-2 infection (dated by TCRdb to the early 2020s). To prepare the library, 5' RACE was applied. Sequencing was performed on a NextSeq 500. TCRdb reprocessing: public reads trimmed at Q25 with fastp, clones called with MiXCR, in-frame beta chains kept. CDR3 protein sequences are deduplicated, and each keeps its most common genes and DNA. The sample records approximately 19,000 distinct CDR3 sequences, approximately 4.7% of which are singletons. The top ten clonotypes cover over 6.5% of the sample. Sequencing used whole blood. These TCRs come from an adult who was a healthcare worker with PCR-confirmed SARS-CoV-2 infection or an uninfected control (not recorded which).

This sequence joins TRBV4-2 and TRBJ2-1; TRBD2 matches 9 bases. The CDR3 has 17 amino acids. V dropped 0 bases and J dropped 4; count of bases not matched to a gene: 7. Germline V gene lookup returns CDR1 LGHNA and CDR2 YNFKEQ. The CDR3 reads CASSQEGGLAGYNEQFF. The CDR3 bases are TGTGCCAGCAGCCAAGAGGGGGGGCTAGCGGGGTACAATGAGCAGTTCTTC.

This clonotype is medium-sized in the sample. This chain uses TRBV20-1 with TRBJ1-1; D remains ambiguous. The CDR3 is 13 amino acids. Germline lookup yields CDR1 DFQATT and CDR2 SNEGSKA (reference sequence). The germline V and J ends were trimmed by 0 bases and 4 bases, with 9 bases remaining between them. The CDR3, as DNA: TGCAGTGCTAGAGATATTATGCGCACTGAAGCTTTCTTT. Translating gives CSARDIMRTEAFF.

This clonotype ranks as medium-sized. The chain carries TRBV10-1 and TRBJ1-1; perhaps TRBD1 as D (6 bases). The V end lost 7 bases, the J end lost 4 bases, and 19 bases lay between the germline ends. The CDR3 spans 15 residues. CDR1 is WNHNN, CDR2 SYGVQD, per germline (reference sequence). The CDR3 coding sequence is TGCGCCAGCATGGGAACCACAGGGTCGGGCACTGAAGCTTTCTTT. Amino acid sequence: CASMGTTGSGTEAFF.

The V gene is TRBV5-4, the J gene TRBJ2-3; 7 nucleotides align to TRBD2. Germline values: CDR1 SGHNT, CDR2 YYREEE (reference sequence). The CDR3 is made up of 16 amino acids. V was clipped by 4 bases and J by 2 bases; unmatched bases: 10. The chain's CDR3 is CASSPLWGGYTDTQYF. The CDR3 DNA is TGTGCCAGCAGCCCCCTATGGGGAGGGTACACAGATACGCAGTATTTT.

This clonotype was detected a few times. The V and J genes are TRBV9 and TRBJ2-5, with 8 bases matching TRBD1. Germline loops: CDR1 SGDLS, CDR2 YYNGEE. The CDR3 has 15 amino acids. The junction had 10 bases not matched to a gene; V was cut back by 4 bases and J by 5 bases. The CDR3 DNA is TGTGCCAGCAGCATCCGGGACAGGTGGCTGGAGACCCAGTACTTC. Amino acids: CASSIRDRWLETQYF.

This clonotype was seen a handful of times. The chain joins TRBV18 to TRBJ1-1; unclear D gene. CDR1 and CDR2 from the germline V gene are KGHSH and LQKENI. The germline V and J ends were trimmed by 1 base and 8 bases, with 14 bases remaining between them. The CDR3 loop spans 14 amino acids. The chain's CDR3 is CASSPQTASLEAFF. CDR3 in DNA: TGTGCCAGCTCACCACAAACAGCCTCGTTGGAAGCTTTCTTT.

In this sample, this clonotype is medium-sized. The chain has TRBV5-1 and TRBJ2-4, with 8 bases identical to TRBD2. Germline CDR1 is SGHRS and CDR2 is YFSETQ. This CDR3 region has 16 residues. With V trimmed by 0 bases and J by 0 bases, 2 bases remained unmatched. The CDR3 region is CASSLETSAAKNIQYF. DNA of the CDR3: TGCGCCAGCAGCTTGGAGACTAGCGCAGCCAAAAACATTCAGTACTTC.

There are many counts of this clonotype. J is TRBJ2-1 and V is TRBV7-2; D is unresolved. Germline CDR1 is SGHTA and CDR2 is FQGNSA. Trimming took 1 base from V and 0 from J, leaving 13 bases between them. This CDR3 has 17 amino acids. The CDR3 nucleotides are TGTGCCAGCAGCTTAGGGACCCCGGTGAACTCCTACAATGAGCAGTTCTTC. This codes for CASSLGTPVNSYNEQFF.

At least ten counts were recorded for this clonotype. J is TRBJ2-7 and V is TRBV27, with D hard to call. CDR1 MNHEY and CDR2 SMNVEV come from the germline V gene (reference sequence). Trimming took 6 bases from V and 4 from J, leaving 7 bases between them. The length of the CDR3 is 11 residues. CDR3 nucleotides: TGTGCCAGCAGGGGGATGTACGAGCAGTACGTC. This codes for CASRGMYEQYV.

V usage is TRBV4-1 and J usage is TRBJ1-4; tentatively, D is TRBD1 (6 bases). The CDR3 is made up of 15 amino acids. Trimming removed 1 base from V and 2 bases from J, with 8 bases in between. Germline CDR1 MGHRA, CDR2 YSYEKL. The CDR3 here is CASSQGGQTNEKLFF. CDR3 sequence (DNA): TGCGCCAGCAGCCAAGGAGGACAGACTAATGAAAAACTGTTTTTT.

There are many counts of this clonotype. V usage is TRBV7-9 and J usage is TRBJ2-1, with D perhaps matching TRBD2 (5 bases). This CDR3 has 13 amino acids. Germline V CDR1 and CDR2: SEHNR, FQNEAQ (reference sequence). V was cut by 7 bases and J by 8 bases, with 15 bases left in between. This CDR3 is CASTPGGSYEQFF. For the CDR3, the DNA is TGTGCCAGCACCCCAGGTGGGAGCTATGAGCAGTTCTTC.

This clonotype is termed medium-sized (0.01 to 0.1%). J is TRBJ2-1 and V is TRBV4-3; perhaps TRBD2 as D (6 bases). Germline CDR1 is LGHNA and CDR2 is YSLEER. Trimming took off 3 bases at V and 2 bases at J, with 11 bases between the two ends. The CDR3 consists of 15 residues. For the CDR3, the DNA is TGCGCCAGCAGCCAGGAGGGGCTCACCTACAATGAGCAGTTCTTC. It is translated as CASSQEGLTYNEQFF.

This clonotype has ten or more counts. The CDR3 sequence is CASSRTEMNTEAFF. For the CDR3, the DNA is TGTGCCAGCAGTCGGACAGAAATGAACACTGAAGCTTTCTTT. This chain joins TRBV28 and TRBJ1-1, with a weak D call TRBD1 (6 bases). V lost 5 bases, J lost 0 bases, and 10 bases lay in between. Germline V CDR1 and CDR2: MDHEN, SYDVKM. This CDR3 spans 14 amino acids.

DNA for the CDR3: TGTGCCAGTAGTAAAGGGACTAGCGGGATCGAGACCCAGTACTTC. Its protein product is CASSKGTSGIETQYF. The V and J genes are TRBV19 and TRBJ2-5; 13 bases map to TRBD2. This CDR3 spans 15 amino acids. CDR1 is LNHDA and CDR2 is SQIVND in the germline V gene (reference sequence). The J segment lost 5 bases and the V segment lost 4 bases, leaving 4 bases of the junction unmatched.

In this sample, this clonotype turned up many times. J is TRBJ2-1 and V is TRBV6-6; possibly TRBD2 for D (6 bases). In germline, CDR1 is MNHNY, CDR2 SVGAGI (reference sequence). Deletions cut 5 bases from V and 0 bases from J, with 17 bases between. This CDR3 comprises 17 residues. The CDR3 sequence is CASSPQLASSSYNEQFF. In DNA, the CDR3 is TGTGCCAGCAGTCCTCAGCTAGCGTCGAGCTCCTACAATGAGCAGTTCTTC.

In this sample, this clonotype turned up many times. This rearrangement joins TRBV4-3 to TRBJ1-1, with TRBD1 identical over 7 bases. The ends lost 5 bases at V and 8 bases at J; junction bases unmatched: 5. The CDR3 has 12 amino acids. CDR1 and CDR2 (germline): LGHNA, YSLEER. CDR3 in amino acids: CASSNGDSEAFF. CDR3 coding DNA: TGCGCCAGCAGCAACGGGGACAGCGAAGCTTTCTTT.

This clonotype was recorded many times. The chain carries TRBV10-1 and TRBJ1-1; TRBD1 aligns across 11 bases. CDR3 length: 15 residues. The trim removed 3 bases at V and 5 bases at J, leaving 5 bases unmatched. The germline CDR1 and CDR2 sequences are WNHNN and SYGVQD (reference sequence). CDR3 DNA: TGCGCCAGCAGTGAAGGGACAGGGGGTAAAACTGAAGCTTTCTTT. It translates to CASSEGTGGKTEAFF.

This clonotype was observed at least ten times. The V call is TRBV20-1, the J call TRBJ2-3; 9 bases fit TRBD1. CDR1 and CDR2 from the germline V gene are DFQATT and SNEGSKA (reference sequence). The CDR3 runs 15 residues. Germline trimming cut 5 bases from V and 3 bases from J; bases unmatched to any gene: 9. The CDR3 DNA reads TGCAGTGCTGGAGGACAGGGGATGGCGACAGATACGCAGTATTTT. It encodes CSAGGQGMATDTQYF.

At least ten counts were recorded for this clonotype. The rearrangement links TRBV20-1 to TRBJ2-1; 10 bases agree with TRBD2. This CDR3 has 12 amino acids. Germline lookup yields CDR1 DFQATT and CDR2 SNEGSKA (reference sequence). After removal of 3 bases from V and 14 bases from J, the junction contained 7 bases not matched to a gene. CDR3 in amino acids: CSARVSGTSEFF. The CDR3 DNA sequence: TGCAGTGCTAGGGTTTCGGGGACTAGCGAGTTCTTC.

By frequency in the sample, this clonotype is medium-sized. The chain recombines TRBV7-2 with TRBJ1-5; D ambiguous. CDR3 length equals 12 residues. The germline V gene has CDR1 SGHTA and CDR2 FQGNSA. The V end was cut by 4 bases, the J end by 6 bases, with 7 bases between. CDR3 loop: CASSSGGQPQHF. The CDR3, as DNA: TGTGCCAGCAGCTCCGGAGGTCAGCCCCAGCATTTT.